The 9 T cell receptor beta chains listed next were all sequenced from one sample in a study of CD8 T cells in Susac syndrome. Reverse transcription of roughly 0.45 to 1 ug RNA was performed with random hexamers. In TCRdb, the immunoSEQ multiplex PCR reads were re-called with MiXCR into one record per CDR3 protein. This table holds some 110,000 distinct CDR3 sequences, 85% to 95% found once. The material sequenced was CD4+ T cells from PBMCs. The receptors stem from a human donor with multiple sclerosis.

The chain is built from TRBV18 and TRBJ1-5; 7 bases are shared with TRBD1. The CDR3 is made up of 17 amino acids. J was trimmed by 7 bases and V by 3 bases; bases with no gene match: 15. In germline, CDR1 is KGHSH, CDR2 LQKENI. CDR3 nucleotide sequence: TGTGCCAGCTCACCCGATCCCCGACAGGGTTTCGGACAGCCCCAGCATTTT. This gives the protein CASSPDPRQGFGQPQHF.

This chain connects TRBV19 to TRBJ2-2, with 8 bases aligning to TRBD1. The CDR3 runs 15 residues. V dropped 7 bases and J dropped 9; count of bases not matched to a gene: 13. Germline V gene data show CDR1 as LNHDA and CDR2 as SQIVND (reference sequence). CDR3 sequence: CASTSPGTGGRELFF. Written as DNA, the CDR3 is TGTGCCAGTACCTCCCCAGGGACAGGAGGCCGGGAGCTGTTTTTT. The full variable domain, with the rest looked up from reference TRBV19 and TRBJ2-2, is DGGITQSPKYLFRKEGQNVTLSCEQNLNHDAMYWYRQDPGQGLRLIYYSQIVNDFQKGDIAEGYSVSREKKESFPLTVTSAQKNPTAFYLCASTSPGTGGRELFFGEGSRLTVL.

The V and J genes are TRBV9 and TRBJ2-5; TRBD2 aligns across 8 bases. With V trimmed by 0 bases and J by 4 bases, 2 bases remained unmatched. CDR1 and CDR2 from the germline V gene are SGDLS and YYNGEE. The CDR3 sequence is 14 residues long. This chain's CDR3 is CASSVETSGETQYF. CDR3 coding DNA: TGTGCCAGCAGCGTAGAAACTAGCGGAGAGACCCAGTACTTC.

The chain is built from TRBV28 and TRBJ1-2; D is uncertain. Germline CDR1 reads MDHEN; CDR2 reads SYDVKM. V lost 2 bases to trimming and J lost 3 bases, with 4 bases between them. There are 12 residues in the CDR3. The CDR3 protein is CASSLRHYGYTF. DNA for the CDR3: TGTGCCAGCAGTTTACGGCACTATGGCTACACCTTC.

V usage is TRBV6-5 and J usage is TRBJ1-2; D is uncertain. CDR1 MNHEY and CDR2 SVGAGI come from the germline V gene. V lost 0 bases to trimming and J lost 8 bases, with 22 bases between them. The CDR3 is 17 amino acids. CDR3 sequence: CASSYSHGSFSVGGYTF. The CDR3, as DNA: TGTGCCAGCAGTTACTCCCACGGCTCGTTTTCAGTGGGGGGCTACACCTTC.

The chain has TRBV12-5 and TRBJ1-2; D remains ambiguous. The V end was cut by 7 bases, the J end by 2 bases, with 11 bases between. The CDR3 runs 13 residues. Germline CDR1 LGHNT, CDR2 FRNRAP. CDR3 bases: TGTGCTAGTGTAAAGGCAGAGAACTATGGCTACACCTTC. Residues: CASVKAENYGYTF.

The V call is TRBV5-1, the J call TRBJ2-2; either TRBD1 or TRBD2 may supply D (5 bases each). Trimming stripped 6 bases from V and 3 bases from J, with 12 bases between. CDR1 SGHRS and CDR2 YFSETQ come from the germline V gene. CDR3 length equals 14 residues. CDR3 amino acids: CASTGRGDTGELFF. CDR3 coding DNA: TGCGCCAGCACCGGTCGAGGGGACACCGGGGAGCTGTTTTTT.

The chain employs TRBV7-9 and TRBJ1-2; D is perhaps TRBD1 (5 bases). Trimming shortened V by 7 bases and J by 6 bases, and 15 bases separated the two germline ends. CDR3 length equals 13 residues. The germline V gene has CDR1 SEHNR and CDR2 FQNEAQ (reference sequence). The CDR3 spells CASTGPGKHGYTF. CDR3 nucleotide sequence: TGTGCCAGCACAGGTCCAGGGAAACATGGCTACACCTTC. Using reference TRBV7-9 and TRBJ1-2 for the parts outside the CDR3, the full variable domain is DTGVSQNPRHKITKRGQNVTFRCDPISEHNRLYWYRQTLGQGPEFLTYFQNEAQLEKSRLLSDRFSAERPKGSFSTLEIQRTEQGDSAMYLCASTGPGKHGYTFGSGTRLTVV.

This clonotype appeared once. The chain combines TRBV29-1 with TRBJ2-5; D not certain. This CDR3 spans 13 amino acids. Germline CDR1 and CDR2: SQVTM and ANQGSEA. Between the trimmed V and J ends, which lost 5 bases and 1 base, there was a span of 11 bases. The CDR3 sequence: CSVRSGIQETQYF. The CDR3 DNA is TGCAGCGTTCGAAGTGGAATCCAAGAGACCCAGTACTTC.